This T cell receptor beta chain was sequenced for a study of technical replicates of blood from several donors. V lost 6 bases, J lost 4 bases, and 12 bases lay in between. This CDR3 region has 13 residues. In germline, CDR1 is MDHEN, CDR2 SYDVKM. The method was immunoSEQ multiplex PCR; TCRdb's version includes in-frame clones alone and lacks a portion of them. The sample lists under 100,000 clones; roughly 96% were seen once. Sequenced: T cells isolated from PBMCs. The origin of this receptor is a human donor in good health. The chain recombines TRBV28 with TRBJ1-1; possibly TRBD1 for D (5 bases). CDR3 region: CASSLAGGTEAFF. The CDR3 DNA is TGTGCCAGCAGCCTCGCGGGGGGCACTGAAGCTTTCTTT.